The rows below give T cell receptor beta chains drawn from one sample of a study of graft-versus-host responses after intestinal transplantation. Their target antigens are unknown. Assay used: immunoSEQ multiplex PCR; TCRdb lists only in-frame clones, some missing. The sample includes approximately 77,000 clones, about 89% of them seen just once. Sample: unstimulated CD4+ T cells sorted from spleen or lymph node cells, taken before intestinal transplant. These receptors all come from a human donor who received an intestinal transplant. Both conserved end residues are part of each CDR3. A D gene is named only where the DNA matches it firmly. A row's size may be missing; if present it is once, few, many or a size class.

abundance,j_gene,d_gene,v_gene,CDR3aa,CDR3nt
-,TRBJ2-7,-,TRBV6-1,CASSEALLTGYEQYF,TGTGCCAGCAGTGAAGCCTTACTAACAGGGTACGAGCAGTACTTC
-,TRBJ2-2,-,TRBV10-3,CAISELGATGELFF,TGTGCCATCAGTGAGTTGGGGGCCACCGGGGAGCTGTTTTTT
-,TRBJ2-7,-,TRBV6-6,CASSRSHSGTSYEQYF,TGTGCCAGCAGTCGATCCCATAGCGGAACATCCTACGAGCAGTACTTC
-,TRBJ2-7,-,TRBV7-8,CASSLQALGGSEQYF,TGTGCCAGCAGCTTGCAAGCATTAGGGGGAAGCGAGCAGTACTTC
-,TRBJ2-4,TRBD2,TRBV28,CASSFMREPAKNIQYF,TGTGCCAGCAGTTTTATGCGGGAGCCGGCCAAAAACATTCAGTACTTC
-,TRBJ2-5,TRBD1,TRBV6-1,CASSGQGGETQYF,TGTGCCAGCAGCGGACAGGGTGGGGAGACCCAGTACTTC
-,TRBJ2-1,-,TRBV27,CASSPPSSGPYNEQFF,TGTGCCAGCAGTCCTCCCAGTAGCGGACCCTACAATGAGCAGTTCTTC
-,TRBJ2-7,TRBD1,TRBV28,CASSLPGQGEQYF,TGTGCCAGCAGTTTACCGGGACAGGGGGAACAGTACTTC
-,TRBJ2-5,TRBD1,TRBV28,CASSSRDRGETQYF,TGTGCCAGCAGTTCCCGGGACAGGGGAGAGACCCAGTACTTC
-,TRBJ1-2,-,TRBV27,CASSPTGYHGYTF,TGTGCCAGCAGTCCGACAGGCTATCATGGCTACACCTTC
-,TRBJ2-3,TRBD2,TRBV15,CATSRDLAGALYTDTQYF,TGTGCCACCAGCAGAGATCTAGCGGGGGCCCTCTACACAGATACGCAGTATTTT
-,TRBJ1-2,-,TRBV19,CASRDWTVRVGYTF,TGTGCCAGTAGGGACTGGACAGTAAGAGTCGGCTACACCTTC
-,TRBJ1-1,-,TRBV7-8,CASSLVRVQNTEAFF,TGTGCCAGCAGCTTAGTGAGAGTTCAGAACACTGAAGCTTTCTTT
-,TRBJ1-1,-,TRBV18,CASSPLNRLTEAFF,TGTGCCAGCTCACCACTTAACAGGCTAACTGAAGCTTTCTTT
-,TRBJ2-7,-,TRBV25-1,CASSSSHEQYF,TGTGCCAGCAGTAGTAGCCACGAGCAGTACTTC
-,TRBJ1-2,-,TRBV7-9,CASSFGGNYGYTF,TGTGCCAGCAGCTTTGGCGGAAACTATGGCTACACCTTC
-,TRBJ1-5,-,TRBV6-6,CASGPWTGDANQPQHF,TGTGCCAGCGGCCCCTGGACGGGAGACGCTAATCAGCCCCAGCATTTT
-,TRBJ2-2,TRBD1,TRBV19,CASSMRDRGLLNTGELFF,TGTGCCAGTAGTATGCGGGACAGGGGTCTTTTGAACACCGGGGAGCTGTTTTTT
-,TRBJ2-7,-,TRBV19,CASSRTVNYEQYF,TGTGCCAGTAGTAGGACAGTGAACTACGAGCAGTACTTC
-,TRBJ1-1,-,TRBV6-1,CASSEAQRLGAFF,TGTGCCAGCAGTGAAGCTCAGAGACTGGGAGCTTTCTTT
-,TRBJ2-7,-,TRBV7-8,CASSTRQALTSYEQYF,TGTGCCAGCAGCACCAGACAGGCACTCACCTCCTACGAGCAGTACTTC
-,TRBJ2-7,-,TRBV6-5,CASSYSQYEQYF,TGTGCCAGCAGTTACTCACAGTACGAGCAGTACTTC
-,TRBJ2-5,TRBD1,TRBV5-1,CASSLGQEKETQYF,TGCGCCAGCAGCTTAGGACAGGAAAAAGAGACCCAGTACTTC
-,TRBJ2-7,TRBD1,TRBV28,CASSFPTGFSYEQYF,TGTGCCAGCAGTTTCCCGACAGGGTTCTCCTACGAGCAGTACTTC
-,TRBJ2-7,-,TRBV7-6,CASSSADYEQYF,TGTGCCAGCAGCTCCGCAGACTACGAGCAGTACTTC
-,TRBJ2-3,-,TRBV7-6,CASSLRSGHTQYF,TGTGCCAGCAGCTTAAGGAGCGGCCATACGCAGTATTTT
once,TRBJ1-1,-,TRBV18,CASSPLGRGWVTEAFF,TGTGCCAGCTCACCATTAGGCAGGGGATGGGTCACTGAAGCTTTCTTT
-,TRBJ1-5,-,TRBV11-3,CASSQPSLRQNNQPQHF,TGTGCCAGCAGCCAACCTTCCCTCAGACAGAACAATCAGCCCCAGCATTTT
-,TRBJ1-1,-,TRBV27,CASSFAGLGLAFF,TGTGCCAGCAGTTTTGCAGGGCTCGGTTTAGCTTTCTTT
-,TRBJ2-7,TRBD1,TRBV5-1,CASSLGASGTGTYEQYF,TGCGCCAGCAGCTTGGGGGCGTCCGGGACAGGGACATACGAGCAGTACTTC
-,TRBJ1-2,-,TRBV15,CATSRGQDYGYTF,TGTGCCACCAGCAGAGGACAGGACTATGGCTACACCTTC
-,TRBJ2-2,-,TRBV19,CASSMGLQGGTGELFF,TGTGCCAGTAGTATGGGACTACAGGGAGGAACCGGGGAGCTGTTTTTT
-,TRBJ2-3,-,TRBV5-1,CASSSFRTDTQYF,TGCGCCAGCAGCTCCTTCCGCACAGATACGCAGTATTTT
once,TRBJ1-5,-,TRBV19,CASSLGQSNQPQHF,TGTGCCAGTAGTCTTGGACAGAGCAATCAGCCCCAGCATTTT
-,TRBJ2-6,TRBD2,TRBV6-5,CASSYGGGAGANVLTF,TGTGCCAGCAGTTACGGGGGAGGGGCTGGGGCCAACGTCCTGACTTTC
-,TRBJ1-6,TRBD1,TRBV28,CASRPGGAANSPLHF,TGTGCCAGCAGGCCAGGGGGCGCGGCTAATTCACCCCTCCACTTT
-,TRBJ1-1,TRBD1,TRBV5-4,CASSPPPGGLTEAFF,TGTGCCAGCAGCCCTCCTCCAGGGGGCCTGACTGAAGCTTTCTTT
-,TRBJ1-1,-,TRBV27,CASSPWAGMNTEAFF,TGTGCCAGCAGCCCTTGGGCCGGCATGAACACTGAAGCTTTCTTT
-,TRBJ2-1,TRBD1,TRBV5-4,CASTSGTGPNEQFF,TGTGCCAGCACATCCGGGACAGGGCCGAATGAGCAGTTCTTC
-,TRBJ1-3,-,TRBV7-9,CASSFPYSGNTIYF,TGTGCCAGCAGCTTCCCGTACTCTGGAAACACCATATATTTT
-,TRBJ2-3,TRBD2,TRBV9,CASSVGLAGGPSTDTQYF,TGTGCCAGCAGCGTAGGGCTGGCGGGGGGGCCTAGCACAGATACGCAGTATTTT
once,TRBJ1-6,-,TRBV11-2,CASSRGSSYNSPLHF,TGTGCCAGCAGCCGAGGGAGCTCCTATAATTCACCCCTCCACTTT
few,TRBJ2-7,TRBD2,TRBV15,CATSRDLVAGSHEQYF,TGTGCCACCAGCAGAGATCTGGTAGCGGGATCCCACGAGCAGTACTTC
-,TRBJ2-3,-,TRBV6-5,CASRTASTDTQYF,TGTGCCAGCAGGACAGCTAGCACAGATACGCAGTATTTT
-,TRBJ1-5,-,TRBV28,CASQFISGIGSQPQHF,TGTGCCTCCCAATTTATATCGGGGATAGGATCTCAGCCCCAGCATTTT
-,TRBJ2-1,TRBD2,TRBV7-3,CASSLRLAGINEQFF,TGTGCCAGCAGCTTACGACTAGCGGGAATCAATGAGCAGTTCTTC
-,TRBJ2-1,TRBD2,TRBV28,CASSRLAGVPNEQFF,TGTGCCAGCAGTCGACTAGCGGGAGTTCCTAATGAGCAGTTCTTC
-,TRBJ1-5,-,TRBV5-8,CASSLPGMQQPQHF,TGTGCCAGCAGCCTCCCAGGGATGCAACAGCCCCAGCATTTT
once,TRBJ2-7,TRBD1,TRBV9,CASSEQMGQGSYEQYF,TGTGCCAGCAGCGAGCAAATGGGACAGGGGTCCTACGAGCAGTACTTC
-,TRBJ1-5,-,TRBV19,CASSTPQAAHQPQHF,TGTGCCAGTAGTACCCCACAGGCTGCCCATCAGCCCCAGCATTTT
-,TRBJ1-5,TRBD1,TRBV15,CATSRDEGARVNQPQHF,TGTGCCACCAGCAGAGACGAGGGGGCGCGAGTCAATCAGCCCCAGCATTTT
-,TRBJ2-1,TRBD2,TRBV28,CASSLETSGFNEQFF,TGTGCCAGCAGTTTAGAGACTAGCGGGTTCAATGAGCAGTTCTTC
-,TRBJ2-1,TRBD2,TRBV2,CASRRLAGGSDEQFF,TGTGCCAGCAGGCGACTAGCGGGAGGGTCGGATGAGCAGTTCTTC
-,TRBJ2-3,TRBD2,TRBV18,CASSPLLAGGTSTDTQYF,TGTGCCAGCTCACCATTGCTAGCGGGAGGGACTAGCACAGATACGCAGTATTTT